The 10 T cell receptor beta chains below come from one sample, sequenced in a study of T cell responses to AZD1222 COVID-19 vaccine. The protocol was immunoSEQ multiplex PCR, while the TCRdb copy is restricted to in-frame clones and leaves out a portion. In the table there are 70,000 to 95,000 clones, roughly 91% of which are singletons. This specimen consisted of peripheral blood, obtained 28 days after the second AZD1222 dose. The source is an adult who received the AZD1222 COVID-19 vaccine.

The chain joins TRBV6-6 to TRBJ1-4; possible D gene TRBD1, 5 bases. Germline V gene data show CDR1 as MNHNY and CDR2 as SVGAGI (reference sequence). The CDR3 extends over 12 amino acids. V was pared by 6 bases and J by 6 bases, with 8 bases between. The CDR3 sequence is CASRLTDEKLFF. The CDR3 region has the DNA TGTGCCAGCAGGCTGACAGATGAAAAACTGTTTTTT.

J is TRBJ1-1 and V is TRBV2; D remains ambiguous. Looked up from germline, CDR1 is SNHLY and CDR2 is FYNNEI. This CDR3 contains 13 residues. The ends were cut back, 7 bases at V and 3 bases at J, with 12 bases in the middle. The CDR3 DNA reads as TGTGCCAGCAACCCCGGGGAGGACACTGAAGCTTTCTTT. Protein sequence: CASNPGEDTEAFF.

CDR3 DNA: TGTGCCAGCAGCCGAGCCGGGAGAATCTACGAGCAGTACTTC. Encoded protein: CASSRAGRIYEQYF. The rearrangement links TRBV21-1 to TRBJ2-7; the table's D call of TRBD2 was not tested on the DNA. TRBV21-1 is a listed pseudogene. CDR3 length equals 14 residues.

This chain uses TRBV3-1 (or the pseudogene TRBV3-2) with TRBJ1-4; D is uncertain. Germline lookup yields CDR1 LGHDT and CDR2 YNNKEL (reference sequence). CDR3 length: 15 residues. V lost 0 bases and J lost 10, with 15 bases in between. This chain's CDR3 is CASSQDEPGSGKLFF. CDR3 DNA sequence: TGTGCCAGCAGCCAAGATGAACCCGGATCTGGAAAACTGTTTTTT.

The V gene is TRBV4-1, the J gene TRBJ2-7; perhaps TRBD2 as D (6 bases). The length of the CDR3 is 15 residues. V lost 0 bases and J 3 bases, leaving 12 bases between the germline ends. Germline values: CDR1 MGHRA, CDR2 YSYEKL. CDR3 coding DNA: TGCGCCAGCAGCCAAGATTGGGCGGGGAGCTACGAGCAGTACTTC. It translates to CASSQDWAGSYEQYF.

In nucleotides, the CDR3 is TGTGCCAGCAGTGCAACACAGGAGGCGGTAACCCAGTACTTC. Translation gives CASSATQEAVTQYF. The genes are TRBV6-1 and TRBJ2-5, with D perhaps TRBD1 or TRBD2 (5 bases each). This CDR3 is built from 14 residues. Germline V gene data show CDR1 as MNHNS and CDR2 as SASEGT. Trimming pared 4 bases from V and 8 bases from J, leaving 17 bases between.

This chain links TRBV5-1 with TRBJ2-5; D gene unclear. V dropped 0 bases and J dropped 5 bases, with 14 bases sitting between them. This CDR3 comprises 15 residues. Germline CDR1 SGHRS, CDR2 YFSETQ. The CDR3 region has the DNA TGCGCCAGCAGCTTGGGAACGGGTCGGCGGGAGACCCAGTACTTC. Translated, it gives CASSLGTGRRETQYF.

The rearrangement joins TRBV21-1 to TRBJ2-7; TRBD1, as called in the table, went unchecked against the DNA. TRBV21-1 is an annotated pseudogene. This CDR3 comprises 15 residues. The CDR3 reads CASSKLKAGGYEQYF. CDR3 DNA sequence: TGTGCCAGCAGCAAATTGAAGGCAGGGGGCTACGAGCAGTACTTC.

This chain uses TRBV5-1 with TRBJ2-5; the match to TRBD2 covers 10 bases. This CDR3 is built from 16 residues. V trimming: 0 bases; J trimming: 4 bases; junction bases outside the gene matches: 6. Germline assignment: CDR1 SGHRS and CDR2 YFSETQ. The CDR3 nucleotides read TGCGCCAGCAGCTTGGGTCAAGCGGGGGGGCCAGAGACCCAGTACTTC. Translated: CASSLGQAGGPETQYF.

The V call is TRBV7-9, the J call TRBJ2-7, with a possible D match to TRBD2 (6 bases). The CDR3 runs to 13 residues. The V and J ends lost 2 bases and 4 bases respectively, with 9 bases between them. Germline assignment: CDR1 SEHNR and CDR2 FQNEAQ (reference sequence). CDR3 sequence reads: CASSLPGRYEQYF. CDR3 in DNA: TGTGCCAGCAGCTTACCAGGGAGGTACGAGCAGTACTTC.